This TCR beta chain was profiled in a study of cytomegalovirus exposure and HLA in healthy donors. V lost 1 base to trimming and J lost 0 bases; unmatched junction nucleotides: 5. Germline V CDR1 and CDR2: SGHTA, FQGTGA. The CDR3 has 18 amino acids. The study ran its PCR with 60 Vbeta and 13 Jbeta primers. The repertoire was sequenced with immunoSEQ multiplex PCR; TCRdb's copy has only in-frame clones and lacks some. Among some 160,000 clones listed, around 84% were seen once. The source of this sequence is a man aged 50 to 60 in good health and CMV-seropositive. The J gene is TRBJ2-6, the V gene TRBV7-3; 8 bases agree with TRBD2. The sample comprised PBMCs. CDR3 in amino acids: CASSLSGGGLSGANVLTF. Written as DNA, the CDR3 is TGTGCCAGCAGCTTAAGTGGCGGGGGGCTCTCTGGGGCCAACGTCCTGACTTTC.